This T cell receptor (beta chain) came from a study of regulatory T cells in long-lasting Graves disease. Study at large: Persistent Graves' disease meant over 5 years of antithyroid drugs with positive TSH receptor antibodies.

Points from the study as a whole: Newly diagnosed patients shared about a thousand public clonotypes; persistent patients shared more than 2,500.

This sample's time point: persistent/refractory GD, antithyroid drugs over 5 years with positive TRAb. The TCR library was made from RNA extracted from PBMCs. The trim removed 3 bases at V and 8 bases at J, leaving 9 bases unmatched. The CDR3 totals 15 residues. Germline values: CDR1 MNHEY, CDR2 SMNVEV (reference sequence). CDR3 regions were amplified by Arm-PCR using iRepertoire HTBI primers to build TCR beta libraries. From the multiplex PCR reads, TCRdb called clonotypes with MiXCR, one entry per CDR3 protein. The sample has about 430,000 distinct CDR3 sequences; 21% are singletons. In regard to this clonotype: Its specificity is not known.

This TCR was recovered from a female donor with Graves disease. The sequencing used peripheral blood mononuclear cells (PBMCs), collected when the disease was refractory, from a patient treated with antithyroid drugs. The rearrangement joins TRBV27 to TRBJ2-1, with TRBD2 matching over 8 bases. Written as DNA, the CDR3 is TGTGCCAGCAGTTTCTCCCCGGGAGGGAGGGATGAGCAGTTCTTC. Translating it yields CASSFSPGGRDEQFF.